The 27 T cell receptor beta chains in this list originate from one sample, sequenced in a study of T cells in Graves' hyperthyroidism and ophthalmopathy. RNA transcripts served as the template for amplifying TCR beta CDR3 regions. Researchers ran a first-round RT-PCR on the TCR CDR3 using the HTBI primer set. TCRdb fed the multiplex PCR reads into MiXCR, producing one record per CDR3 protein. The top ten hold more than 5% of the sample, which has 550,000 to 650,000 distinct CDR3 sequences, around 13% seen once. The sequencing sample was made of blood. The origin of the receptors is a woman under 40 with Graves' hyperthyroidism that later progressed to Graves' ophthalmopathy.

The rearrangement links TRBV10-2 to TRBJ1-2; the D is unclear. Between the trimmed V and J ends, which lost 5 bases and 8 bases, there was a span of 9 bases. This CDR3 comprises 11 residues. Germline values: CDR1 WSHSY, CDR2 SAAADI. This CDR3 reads CASSTSGGYTF. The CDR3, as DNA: TGCGCCAGCAGTACCTCGGGGGGCTACACCTTC.

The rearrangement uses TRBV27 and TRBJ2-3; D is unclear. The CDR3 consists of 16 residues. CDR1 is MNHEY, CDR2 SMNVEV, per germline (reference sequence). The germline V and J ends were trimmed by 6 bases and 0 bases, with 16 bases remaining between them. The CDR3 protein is CASSQVDAFSTDTQYF. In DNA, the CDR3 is TGTGCCAGCAGCCAAGTGGATGCATTTAGCACAGATACGCAGTATTTT.

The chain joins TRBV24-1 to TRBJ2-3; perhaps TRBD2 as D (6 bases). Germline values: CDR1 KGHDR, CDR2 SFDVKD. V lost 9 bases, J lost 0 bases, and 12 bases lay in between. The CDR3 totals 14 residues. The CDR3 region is CATSEGTSTDTQYF. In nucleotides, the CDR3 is TGTGCCACCTCTGAAGGGACTAGCACAGATACGCAGTATTTT.

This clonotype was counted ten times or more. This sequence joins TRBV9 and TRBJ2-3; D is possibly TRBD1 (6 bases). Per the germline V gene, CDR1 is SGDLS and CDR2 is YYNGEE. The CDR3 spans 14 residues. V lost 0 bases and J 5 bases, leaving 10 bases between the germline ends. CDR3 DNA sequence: TGTGCCAGCAGCGTAGAAGAGGGGGTAGATACGCAGTATTTT. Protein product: CASSVEEGVDTQYF.

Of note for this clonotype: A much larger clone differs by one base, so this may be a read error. DNA for the CDR3: TGTGCCAGCGGCGCCGGGGGACGAGTGGTTGAAAAACTGTTTTTT. Amino acids: CASGAGGRVVEKLFF. This chain links TRBV7-9 with TRBJ1-4; D perhaps matches TRBD1 (5 bases). Trimming took 8 bases from V and 7 from J, leaving 20 bases between them. Germline CDR1 and CDR2: SEHNR and FQNEAQ (reference sequence). This CDR3 is 15 amino acids long.

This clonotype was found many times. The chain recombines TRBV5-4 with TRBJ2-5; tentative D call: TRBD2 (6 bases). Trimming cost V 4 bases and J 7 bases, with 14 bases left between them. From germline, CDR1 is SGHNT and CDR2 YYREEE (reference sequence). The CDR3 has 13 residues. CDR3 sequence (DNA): TGTGCCAGCAGCCTCGCGGGGCAGGGGACCCAGTACTTC. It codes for CASSLAGQGTQYF. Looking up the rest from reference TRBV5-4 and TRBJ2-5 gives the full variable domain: ETGVTQSPTHLIKTRGQQVTLRCSSQSGHNTVSWYQQALGQGPQFIFQYYREEENGRGNFPPRFSGLQFPNYSSELNVNALELDDSALYLCASSLAGQGTQYFGPGTRLLVL.

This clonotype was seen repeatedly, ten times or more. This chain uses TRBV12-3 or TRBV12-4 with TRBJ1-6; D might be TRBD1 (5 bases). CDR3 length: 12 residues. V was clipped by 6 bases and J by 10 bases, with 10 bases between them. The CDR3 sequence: CASRPGSSPLHF. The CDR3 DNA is TGTGCCAGCAGGCCAGGGTCCTCACCCCTCCACTTT.

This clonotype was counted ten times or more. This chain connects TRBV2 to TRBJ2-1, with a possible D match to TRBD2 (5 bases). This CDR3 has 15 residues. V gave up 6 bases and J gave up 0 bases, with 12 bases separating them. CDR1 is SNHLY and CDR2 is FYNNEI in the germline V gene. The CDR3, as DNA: TGTGCCAGCAGCCGGACTGATAGCTCCTACAATGAGCAGTTCTTC. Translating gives CASSRTDSSYNEQFF.

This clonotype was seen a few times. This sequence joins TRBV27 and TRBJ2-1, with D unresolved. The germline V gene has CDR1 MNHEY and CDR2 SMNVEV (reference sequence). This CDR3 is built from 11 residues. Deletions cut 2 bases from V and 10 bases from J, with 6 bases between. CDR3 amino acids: CASSLKKEQFF. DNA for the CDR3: TGTGCCAGCAGTTTAAAGAAGGAGCAGTTCTTC.

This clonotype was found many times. The CDR3, as DNA: TGTGCCAGCAGCTTAGATCTCGGGCTAGCGGGGTACAATGAGCAGTTCTTC. It translates to CASSLDLGLAGYNEQFF. The chain recombines TRBV7-2 with TRBJ2-1; 9 bases match TRBD2. V lost 1 base and J lost 4; bases outside the gene matches: 8. Germline values: CDR1 SGHTA, CDR2 FQGNSA. CDR3 length: 17 amino acids.

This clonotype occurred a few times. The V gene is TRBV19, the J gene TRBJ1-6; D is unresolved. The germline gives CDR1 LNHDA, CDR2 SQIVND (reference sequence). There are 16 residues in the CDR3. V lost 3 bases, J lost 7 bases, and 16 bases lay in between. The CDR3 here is CASSMSSREWNSPLHF. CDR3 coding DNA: TGTGCCAGTAGTATGAGTAGCAGAGAGTGGAATTCACCCCTCCACTTT.

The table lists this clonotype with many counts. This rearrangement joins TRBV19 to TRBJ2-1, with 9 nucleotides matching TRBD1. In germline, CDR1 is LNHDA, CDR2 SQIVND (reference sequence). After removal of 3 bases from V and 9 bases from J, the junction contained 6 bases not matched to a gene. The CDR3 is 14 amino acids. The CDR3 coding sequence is TGTGCCAGTAGTATCACCGGGACAGGGAGTGAGCAGTTCTTC. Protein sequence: CASSITGTGSEQFF.

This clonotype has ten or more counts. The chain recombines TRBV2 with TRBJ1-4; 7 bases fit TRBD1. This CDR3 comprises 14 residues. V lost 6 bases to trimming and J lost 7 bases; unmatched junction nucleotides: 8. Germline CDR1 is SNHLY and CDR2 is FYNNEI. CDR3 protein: CASSPDRAGEKLFF. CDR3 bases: TGTGCCAGCAGCCCCGACAGGGCGGGTGAAAAACTGTTTTTT.

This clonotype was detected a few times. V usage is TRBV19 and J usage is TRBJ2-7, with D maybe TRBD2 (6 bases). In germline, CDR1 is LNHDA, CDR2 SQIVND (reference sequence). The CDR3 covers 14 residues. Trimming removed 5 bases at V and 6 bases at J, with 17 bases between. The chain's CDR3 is CASSVGTRVPEQYF. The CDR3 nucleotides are TGTGCCAGTAGTGTGGGGACTCGGGTACCCGAGCAGTACTTC.

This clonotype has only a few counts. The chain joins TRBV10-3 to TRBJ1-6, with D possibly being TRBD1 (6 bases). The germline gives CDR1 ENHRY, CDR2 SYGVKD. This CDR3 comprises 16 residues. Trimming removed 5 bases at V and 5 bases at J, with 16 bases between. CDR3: CAISPAPQGDNSPLHF. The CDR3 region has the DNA TGTGCCATCAGTCCAGCGCCACAGGGTGATAATTCACCCCTCCACTTT.

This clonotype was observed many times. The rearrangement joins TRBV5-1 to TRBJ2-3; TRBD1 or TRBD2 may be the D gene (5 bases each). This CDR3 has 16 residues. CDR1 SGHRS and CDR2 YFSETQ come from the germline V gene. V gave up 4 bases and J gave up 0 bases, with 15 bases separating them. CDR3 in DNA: TGCGCCAGCAGCGCATCCGGGACGAGTAGCACAGATACGCAGTATTTT. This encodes CASSASGTSSTDTQYF.

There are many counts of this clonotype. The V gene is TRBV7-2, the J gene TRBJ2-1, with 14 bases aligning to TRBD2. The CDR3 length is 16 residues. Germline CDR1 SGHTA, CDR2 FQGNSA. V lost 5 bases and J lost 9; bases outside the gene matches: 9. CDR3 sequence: CASSPPGLAGDGEQFF. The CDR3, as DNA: TGTGCCAGCAGCCCTCCGGGACTAGCGGGAGACGGTGAGCAGTTCTTC.

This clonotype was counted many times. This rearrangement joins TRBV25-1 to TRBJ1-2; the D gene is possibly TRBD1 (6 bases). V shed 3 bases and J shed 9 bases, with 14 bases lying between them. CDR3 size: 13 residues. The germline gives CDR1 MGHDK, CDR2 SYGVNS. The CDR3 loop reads CASSETDRGSYTF. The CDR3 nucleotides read TGTGCCAGCAGTGAGACGGACAGAGGGAGCTACACCTTC.

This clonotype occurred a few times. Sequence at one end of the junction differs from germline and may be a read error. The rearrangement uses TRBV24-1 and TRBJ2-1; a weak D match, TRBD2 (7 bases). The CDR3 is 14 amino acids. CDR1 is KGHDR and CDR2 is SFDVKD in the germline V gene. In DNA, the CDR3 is TGTGCCACCTCAGGGGAGGGTTACTACGATGAGCAGTTCTTC. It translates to CATSGEGYYDEQFF.

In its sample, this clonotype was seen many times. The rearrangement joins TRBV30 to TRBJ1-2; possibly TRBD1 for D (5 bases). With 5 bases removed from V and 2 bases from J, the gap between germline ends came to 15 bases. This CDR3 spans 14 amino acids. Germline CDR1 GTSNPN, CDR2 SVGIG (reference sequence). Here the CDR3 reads CAWGRDSFNYGYTF. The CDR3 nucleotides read TGTGCCTGGGGCCGGGACTCCTTCAACTATGGCTACACCTTC. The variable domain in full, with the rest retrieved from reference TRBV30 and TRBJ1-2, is SQTIHQWPATLVQPVGSPLSLECTVEGTSNPNLYWYRQAAGRGLQLLFYSVGIGQISSEVPQNLSASRPQDRQFILSSKKLLLSDSGFYLCAWGRDSFNYGYTFGSGTRLTVV.

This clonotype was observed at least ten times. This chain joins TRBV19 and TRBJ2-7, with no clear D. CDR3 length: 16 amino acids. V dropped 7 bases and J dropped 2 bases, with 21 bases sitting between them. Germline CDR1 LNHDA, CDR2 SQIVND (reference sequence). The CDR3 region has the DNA TGTGCCAGTACTAACGACGTAGTAGGCCCTGCCTACGAGCAGTACTTC. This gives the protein CASTNDVVGPAYEQYF. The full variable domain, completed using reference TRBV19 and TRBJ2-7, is DGGITQSPKYLFRKEGQNVTLSCEQNLNHDAMYWYRQDPGQGLRLIYYSQIVNDFQKGDIAEGYSVSREKKESFPLTVTSAQKNPTAFYLCASTNDVVGPAYEQYFGPGTRLTVT.

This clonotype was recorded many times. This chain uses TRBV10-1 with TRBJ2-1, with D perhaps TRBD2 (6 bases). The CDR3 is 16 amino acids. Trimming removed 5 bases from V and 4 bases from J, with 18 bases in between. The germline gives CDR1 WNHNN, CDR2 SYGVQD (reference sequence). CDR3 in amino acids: CASSRGRRADYNEQFF. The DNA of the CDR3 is TGCGCCAGCAGTCGCGGACGGAGGGCCGATTACAATGAGCAGTTCTTC.

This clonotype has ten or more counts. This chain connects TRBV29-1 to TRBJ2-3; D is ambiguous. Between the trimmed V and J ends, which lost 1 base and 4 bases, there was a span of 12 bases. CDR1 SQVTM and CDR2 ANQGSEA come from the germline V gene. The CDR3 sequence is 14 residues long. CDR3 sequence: CSVEAARVADTQYF. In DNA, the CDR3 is TGCAGCGTTGAAGCTGCTAGGGTCGCAGATACGCAGTATTTT.

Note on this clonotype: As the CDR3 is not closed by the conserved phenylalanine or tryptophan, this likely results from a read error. In DNA, the CDR3 is TGTGCCAGCAGCTTCACGGGACAGCCGACAGATACGCAGTATTCT. Translated: CASSFTGQPTDTQYS. V gene TRBV6-1 combines with J gene TRBJ2-3; 7 bases are a match to TRBD1. This CDR3 region has 15 residues. Germline values: CDR1 MNHNS, CDR2 SASEGT. Trimming cost V 6 bases and J 3 bases; bases outside gene matches: 9.

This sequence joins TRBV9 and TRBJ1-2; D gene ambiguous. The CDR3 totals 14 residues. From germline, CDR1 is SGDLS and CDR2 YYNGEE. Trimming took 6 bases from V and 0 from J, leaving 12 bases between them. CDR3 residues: CASNGPYTNYGYTF. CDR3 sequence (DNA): TGTGCCAGCAATGGGCCGTACACTAACTATGGCTACACCTTC. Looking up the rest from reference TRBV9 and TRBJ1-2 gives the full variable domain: DSGVTQTPKHLITATGQRVTLRCSPRSGDLSVYWYQQSLDQGLQFLIQYYNGEERAKGNILERFSAQQFPDLHSELNLSSLELGDSALYFCASNGPYTNYGYTFGSGTRLTVV.

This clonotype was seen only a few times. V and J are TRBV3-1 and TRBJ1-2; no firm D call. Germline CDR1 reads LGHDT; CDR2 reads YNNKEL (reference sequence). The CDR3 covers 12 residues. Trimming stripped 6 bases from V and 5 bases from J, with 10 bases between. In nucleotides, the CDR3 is TGTGCCAGCAGAAAAATGGGGTATGGCTACACCTTC. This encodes CASRKMGYGYTF.

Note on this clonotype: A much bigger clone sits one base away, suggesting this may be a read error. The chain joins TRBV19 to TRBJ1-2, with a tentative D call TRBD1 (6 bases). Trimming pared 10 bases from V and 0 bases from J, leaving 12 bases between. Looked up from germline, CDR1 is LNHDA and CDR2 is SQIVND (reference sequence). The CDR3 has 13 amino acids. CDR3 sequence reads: CATRTVPNYGYTF. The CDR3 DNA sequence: TGTGCCACTCGGACAGTCCCTAACTATGGCTACACCTTC.